What follows are 32 T cell receptor beta chains derived from one specimen sequenced in a study of cytomegalovirus exposure and HLA in healthy donors. PCR was performed using 60 Vbeta and 13 Jbeta primers. The repertoire was sequenced with immunoSEQ multiplex PCR; TCRdb's copy has only in-frame clones and lacks some. The sample lists tens of thousands of clones; approximately 70% were seen once. The sequenced sample consisted of PBMCs. Receptor source: a man aged 30 to 45 in good health and CMV-seronegative.

The chain recombines TRBV4-1 with TRBJ2-7; possibly TRBD1 for D (6 bases). The V and J ends lost 3 bases and 1 base respectively, with 10 bases between them. The CDR3 totals 14 residues. Germline CDR1 MGHRA, CDR2 YSYEKL. In DNA, the CDR3 is TGCGCCAGCAGCCAGATACAGGGATCCTACGAGCAGTACTTC. It codes for CASSQIQGSYEQYF.

J is TRBJ2-5 and V is TRBV6-8; D might be TRBD1 (6 bases). CDR1 is MNHGY, CDR2 SAAAGT, per germline. CDR3 length equals 16 residues. The V end was cut by 8 bases, the J end by 2 bases, with 21 bases between. The CDR3 protein is CASFLKRTVIQETQYF. CDR3 nucleotide sequence: TGTGCCAGCTTTTTGAAAAGGACAGTCATTCAAGAGACCCAGTACTTC.

This clone appeared once. V gene TRBV4-1 combines with J gene TRBJ2-3; a weak D match, TRBD1 (5 bases). Germline CDR1 and CDR2: MGHRA and YSYEKL. The CDR3 is 15 residues long. With 2 bases removed from V and 2 bases from J, the gap between germline ends came to 11 bases. For the CDR3, the DNA is TGCGCCAGCAGCCAATATGGGGCGATCACAGATACGCAGTATTTT. The encoded protein is CASSQYGAITDTQYF.

As concerns this clone: The same CDR3 arises from other DNA sequences in this sample as well. The gene calls are TRBV19 and TRBJ1-5; TRBD1 agrees at 7 bases. Germline CDR1 and CDR2: LNHDA and SQIVND (reference sequence). This CDR3 region has 16 residues. Losses at the gene ends were 2 bases for V and 7 bases for J; bases not matched to a gene: 11. The CDR3 region has the DNA TGTGCCAGTAGTATATCGTCAGGGGGTTCATCGCAGCCCCAGCATTTT. Translated, it gives CASSISSGGSSQPQHF.

This clone was seen more than once but under ten times. The genes are TRBV19 and TRBJ1-4; TRBD1 matches 7 bases. The CDR3 extends over 14 amino acids. The germline gives CDR1 LNHDA, CDR2 SQIVND (reference sequence). With V trimmed by 8 bases and J by 7 bases, 10 bases remained unmatched. The CDR3 DNA sequence: TGTGCCAGTCGAACCTCAGGGGGGACTGAAAAACTGTTTTTT. Encoded protein: CASRTSGGTEKLFF.

The rearrangement links TRBV2 to TRBJ2-5; 9 bases line up with TRBD1. The length of the CDR3 is 13 residues. V lost 6 bases, J lost 5 bases, and 4 bases stayed unmatched. CDR1 and CDR2 from the germline V gene are SNHLY and FYNNEI. CDR3 nucleotide sequence: TGTGCCAGCAGGGACAGGGGAGGGGAGACCCAGTACTTC. This sequence encodes CASRDRGGETQYF.

The genes are TRBV5-1 and TRBJ2-1, with D possibly TRBD2 on 5 matching bases. V gave up 2 bases and J gave up 6 bases, with 15 bases separating them. In germline, CDR1 is SGHRS, CDR2 YFSETQ. The CDR3 is 15 residues long. The CDR3 sequence is CASSLETSPLNEQFF. The CDR3 DNA sequence: TGCGCCAGCAGCTTAGAAACTAGTCCCCTCAATGAGCAGTTCTTC. The full variable domain, completed using reference TRBV5-1 and TRBJ2-1, is KAGVTQTPRYLIKTRGQQVTLSCSPISGHRSVSWYQQTPGQGLQFLFEYFSETQRNKGNFPGRFSGRQFSNSRSEMNVSTLELGDSALYLCASSLETSPLNEQFFGPGTRLTVL.

V and J are TRBV10-3 and TRBJ2-7; TRBD2 agrees at 13 bases. V gave up 3 bases and J gave up 0 bases; unmatched junction bases: 11. This CDR3 spans 19 amino acids. CDR1 and CDR2 (germline): ENHRY, SYGVKD. Written as DNA, the CDR3 is TGTGCCATCAGTGATCCTAGACTAGCGGGAGGCCTTAGCTCCTACGAGCAGTACTTC. It translates to CAISDPRLAGGLSSYEQYF.

J is TRBJ2-7 and V is TRBV21-1; TRBD2 was called by the table and not checked on the DNA. TRBV21-1 is flagged as a pseudogene. CDR3 size: 21 residues. Written as DNA, the CDR3 is TGTGCCAGCAACCTTCCCGAGAAGGGCCTAGCGGGAAACCCGAACTCCTACGAGCAGTACTTC. Its protein is CASNLPEKGLAGNPNSYEQYF.

This chain links TRBV27 with TRBJ2-1; the match to TRBD2 covers 10 bases. J was trimmed by 0 bases and V by 2 bases; bases with no gene match: 1. Germline V gives CDR1 MNHEY, CDR2 SMNVEV (reference sequence). This CDR3 has 16 residues. CDR3 region: CASSLPSGSSYNEQFF. The DNA for the CDR3 is TGTGCCAGCAGTTTACCTAGCGGGAGCTCCTACAATGAGCAGTTCTTC.

V is TRBV19 and J is TRBJ2-7, with D tentatively TRBD1 (6 bases). Germline lookup yields CDR1 LNHDA and CDR2 SQIVND (reference sequence). This CDR3 spans 13 amino acids. V lost 5 bases, J lost 6 bases, and 14 bases lay in between. The CDR3 nucleotides are TGTGCCAGTAGTCGGGACAATCTGGGCGAGCAGTACTTC. This codes for CASSRDNLGEQYF.

The V and J genes are TRBV5-1 and TRBJ2-7; D gene unclear. The CDR3 has 14 residues. The germline V gene has CDR1 SGHRS and CDR2 YFSETQ. Trimming left V 0 bases short and J 2 bases short, with 9 bases between. CDR3 in DNA: TGCGCCAGCAGCTTGGGCGGCAAACCCTACGAGCAGTACTTC. This codes for CASSLGGKPYEQYF.

This clone was detected once. This sequence joins TRBV5-1 and TRBJ2-2; D remains ambiguous. V was clipped by 1 base and J by 1 base, with 5 bases between them. The V gene's germline CDR1 is SGHRS and CDR2 YFSETQ. The CDR3 runs 14 residues. CDR3 coding DNA: TGCGCCAGCAGCTTGCAACAGAACACCGGGGAGCTGTTTTTT. It encodes CASSLQQNTGELFF.

This chain joins TRBV11-1 and TRBJ2-1, with D perhaps TRBD2 (5 bases). CDR1 SGHAT and CDR2 FQDESV come from the germline V gene (reference sequence). This CDR3 contains 16 residues. V was trimmed by 5 bases and J by 2 bases, leaving 16 bases between them. CDR3: CASSLRTLRTYNEQFF. The CDR3 bases are TGTGCCAGCAGCCTCAGGACTCTCCGGACCTACAATGAGCAGTTCTTC. The complete variable domain, with remaining parts taken from reference TRBV11-1 and TRBJ2-1, reads EAEVAQSPRYKITEKSQAVAFWCDPISGHATLYWYRQILGQGPELLVQFQDESVVDDSQLPKDRFSAERLKGVDSTLKIQPAELGDSAMYLCASSLRTLRTYNEQFFGPGTRLTVL.

The genes are TRBV5-6 and TRBJ2-3; weak D call: TRBD2 (7 bases). V lost 2 bases and J lost 6, with 22 bases in between. Germline V gene sequence: CDR1 SGHDT, CDR2 YYEEEE. This CDR3 comprises 17 residues. The DNA for the CDR3 is TGTGCCAGCAGCTTTAAGCTGGGGGCGGGAGTGGGGGATACGCAGTATTTT. It encodes CASSFKLGAGVGDTQYF.

This chain joins TRBV7-2 and TRBJ1-1; D is unclear. Looked up from germline, CDR1 is SGHTA and CDR2 is FQGNSA. CDR3 length: 14 amino acids. Trimming shortened V by 5 bases and J by 5 bases, and 15 bases separated the two germline ends. This CDR3 is CASSRLLVGTEAFF. The CDR3 nucleotides are TGTGCCAGCAGCCGCTTACTAGTAGGGACTGAAGCTTTCTTT.

The gene calls are TRBV5-1 and TRBJ2-1, with TRBD2 matching 7 bases. Trimming cost V 1 base and J 7 bases; bases outside gene matches: 5. Per germline, CDR1 SGHRS and CDR2 YFSETQ. There are 14 residues in the CDR3. The CDR3 is CASSLTTSLNEQFF. CDR3 nucleotides: TGCGCCAGCAGCTTGACGACTAGCCTTAATGAGCAGTTCTTC.

This sequence joins TRBV6-1 and TRBJ2-5; TRBD2 might be the D (6 bases). The CDR3 totals 16 residues. From germline, CDR1 is MNHNS and CDR2 SASEGT. The ends were cut back, 0 bases at V and 0 bases at J, with 11 bases in the middle. The CDR3 sequence: CASSEAAGNYQETQYF. The CDR3 DNA reads TGTGCCAGCAGTGAAGCGGCGGGGAATTACCAAGAGACCCAGTACTTC.

This clone was seen only a few times. The chain employs TRBV30 and TRBJ2-7, with TRBD1 matching over 7 bases. CDR3 length: 12 amino acids. CDR1 and CDR2 (germline): GTSNPN, SVGIG (reference sequence). CDR3 loop: CALRQGTYEQYF. For the CDR3, the DNA is TGTGCTCTCCGACAGGGAACCTACGAGCAGTACTTC.

The genes are TRBV9 and TRBJ2-7; 8 bases align to TRBD2. Trimming removed 0 bases from V and 5 bases from J; junction bases left unmatched: 7. The CDR3 has 15 amino acids. The germline gives CDR1 SGDLS, CDR2 YYNGEE. The CDR3 spells CASSVGSGSPHEQYF. CDR3 DNA: TGTGCCAGCAGCGTAGGGAGCGGGAGTCCCCACGAGCAGTACTTC.

This clone has more than one count but fewer than ten. This rearrangement joins TRBV30 to TRBJ1-4; D is unresolved. Trimming pared 1 base from V and 5 bases from J, leaving 8 bases between. The germline V gene has CDR1 GTSNPN and CDR2 SVGIG (reference sequence). The CDR3 has 13 residues. As DNA, the CDR3 is TGTGCCTGGAGTGGCCAGAAAAATGAAAAACTGTTTTTT. This gives the protein CAWSGQKNEKLFF.

Worth noting for this clone: This CDR3 fails to terminate in the conserved phenylalanine or tryptophan, so it likely reflects a read error. The V call is TRBV7-2, the J call TRBJ2-3; 9 positions match TRBD2. J was trimmed by 3 bases and V by 2 bases; bases with no gene match: 3. The V gene's germline CDR1 is SGHTA and CDR2 FQGNSA. There are 15 residues in the CDR3. The CDR3 here is CASSLLAGPTDTQYV. CDR3 bases: TGTGCCAGCAGCTTACTAGCGGGGCCGACAGATACGCAGTATGTT.

The chain links TRBV29-1 to TRBJ1-5, with 12 bases fitting TRBD1. The CDR3 runs to 16 residues. The junction had 12 bases not matched to a gene; V was cut back by 6 bases and J by 6 bases. CDR1 is SQVTM, CDR2 ANQGSEA, per germline. CDR3 sequence: CSVIPAGTGGIQPQHF. CDR3 DNA sequence: TGCAGCGTCATTCCCGCCGGGACAGGGGGCATTCAGCCCCAGCATTTT.

The rearrangement links TRBV30 to TRBJ2-4, with TRBD2 matching 9 bases. The CDR3 totals 14 residues. After removal of 3 bases from V and 0 bases from J, the junction contained 0 bases not matched to a gene. The germline V gene encodes CDR1 GTSNPN and CDR2 SVGIG (reference sequence). The CDR3 region is CAWRLAGAKNIQYF. CDR3 sequence (DNA): TGTGCCTGGAGACTAGCGGGAGCCAAAAACATTCAGTACTTC.

This clone was seen once. This rearrangement joins TRBV27 to TRBJ2-5; 8 nucleotides agree with TRBD1. With the DNA end fitting TRBJ2-7 better, the J assignment may be wrong. CDR3 size: 12 residues. Per germline, CDR1 MNHEY and CDR2 SMNVEV (reference sequence). CDR3 bases: TGTGCCATCTCTCAGGGGGCCCACGAGCAGTACTTC. Encoded protein: CAISQGAHEQYF.

This clone has only a few counts. A read error may produce the germline difference seen at one junction end. This chain links TRBV6-5 with TRBJ2-6, with TRBD2 matching over 7 bases. Germline V gene sequence: CDR1 MNHEY, CDR2 SVGAGI. The CDR3 runs 16 residues. The CDR3 reads CAISYTSASGANVLTF. In nucleotides, the CDR3 is TGTGCCATCAGTTACACTAGCGCGAGTGGGGCCAACGTCCTGACTTTC.

On this clone: Different DNA sequences within this sample yield the same CDR3. V usage is TRBV4-1 and J usage is TRBJ2-2; TRBD1 aligns across 8 bases. V was pared by 0 bases and J by 3 bases, with 12 bases of the junction left unmatched. Germline CDR1 is MGHRA and CDR2 is YSYEKL. This CDR3 comprises 19 residues. The CDR3: CASSQDGGQGAVDTGELFF. CDR3 bases: TGCGCCAGCAGCCAAGATGGGGGGCAGGGGGCAGTCGACACCGGGGAGCTGTTTTTT.

This chain connects TRBV27 to TRBJ1-6; D might be TRBD1 (5 bases). This CDR3 spans 18 amino acids. Germline CDR1 and CDR2: MNHEY and SMNVEV (reference sequence). The V gene lost 5 bases and the J gene lost 0 bases, with 17 bases spanning the gap. This chain's CDR3 is CASSIDSGLSSYNSPLHF. The CDR3 region has the DNA TGTGCCAGCAGTATTGACTCAGGGCTTAGCTCCTATAATTCACCCCTCCACTTT.

This clone was observed a single time. V is TRBV5-1 and J is TRBJ2-1; the match to TRBD1 covers 9 bases. The V gene's germline CDR1 is SGHRS and CDR2 YFSETQ. This CDR3 spans 15 amino acids. The V and J ends lost 4 bases and 4 bases, in that order; junction bases with no gene match: 6. The CDR3, as DNA: TGCGCCAGCAGCCCGGACAGGGGTCCATACAATGAGCAGTTCTTC. This sequence encodes CASSPDRGPYNEQFF.

V gene TRBV6-6 combines with J gene TRBJ1-5; no firm D call. V was cut by 2 bases and J by 0 bases, with 5 bases left in between. The V gene's germline CDR1 is MNHNY and CDR2 SVGAGI (reference sequence). The CDR3 extends over 14 amino acids. CDR3 sequence (DNA): TGTGCCAGCAGTTACACAAATAGCAATCAGCCCCAGCATTTT. Residues: CASSYTNSNQPQHF.

This rearrangement joins TRBV29-1 to TRBJ2-1; a possible D gene is TRBD1 (6 bases). Germline-derived CDR1 and CDR2 are SQVTM and ANQGSEA. Trimming removed 6 bases at V and 1 base at J, with 19 bases between. CDR3 length: 16 amino acids. CDR3 loop: CSVDGAAGESYNEQFF. DNA for the CDR3: TGCAGCGTCGACGGGGCGGCAGGGGAGTCCTACAATGAGCAGTTCTTC.

The gene calls are TRBV30 and TRBJ2-2, with D possibly TRBD1 on 6 matching bases. The CDR3 extends over 13 amino acids. The V end was cut by 3 bases, the J end by 5 bases, with 10 bases between. The germline V gene encodes CDR1 GTSNPN and CDR2 SVGIG (reference sequence). Written as DNA, the CDR3 is TGTGCCTGGAGAGGGCAGGGGACCGGGGAGCTGTTTTTT. Translated, it gives CAWRGQGTGELFF.